These 25 T cell receptor beta chains came from one sample sequenced in a study of post-analysis software for immune sequencing data. General study findings and limits: Five or six TRBV segments were significantly more frequent in patients than in controls. TRBV5-6, TRBV5-1 and TRBV20-1 were among these segments.

The antigens of these receptors remain unknown. Libraries were made from TCR beta cDNA, and they carried unique molecular identifiers. TCRdb re-called the PCR reads with MiXCR, one entry per CDR3 protein. Here the sample spans hundreds of thousands of distinct CDR3 sequences, roughly 50% being singletons. The sample comprised blood. The origin of the receptors is a girl between 10 and 17 years old with multiple sclerosis.

This rearrangement joins TRBV7-9 to TRBJ2-7; D may be TRBD2 (6 bases). The end of the DNA is better explained by TRBJ2-5, so the J call may be wrong. The germline V gene has CDR1 SEHNR and CDR2 FQNEAQ (reference sequence). The CDR3 is made up of 12 amino acids. Written as DNA, the CDR3 is TGTGCCAGCCTCGGGGGAGGAGAGACCCAGTACTTC. It specifies CASLGGGETQYF.

This clonotype was detected a few times. V is TRBV18 and J is TRBJ2-7; unclear D gene. The germline V gene has CDR1 KGHSH and CDR2 LQKENI. The CDR3 length is 13 residues. The V end lost 8 bases, the J end lost 3 bases, and 14 bases lay between the germline ends. CDR3 region: CASSPGAGYEQYF. CDR3 DNA: TGTGCCAGCAGCCCCGGTGCCGGCTACGAGCAGTACTTC. Drawing the rest from reference TRBV18 and TRBJ2-7, the complete variable domain is NAGVMQNPRHLVRRRGQEARLRCSPMKGHSHVYWYRQLPEEGLKFMVYLQKENIIDESGMPKERFSAEFPKEGPSILRIQQVVRGDSAAYFCASSPGAGYEQYFGPGTRLTVT.

This chain joins TRBV10-3 and TRBJ2-2, with D perhaps matching TRBD1 (7 bases). Trimming stripped 0 bases from V and 7 bases from J, with 15 bases between. Germline CDR1 ENHRY, CDR2 SYGVKD. The CDR3 is 16 amino acids. CDR3 sequence: CAISESRRGQDGELFF. In nucleotides, the CDR3 is TGTGCCATCAGTGAGTCGAGGAGGGGGCAGGACGGGGAGCTGTTTTTT.

The chain combines TRBV7-9 with TRBJ2-3, with TRBD2 identical over 7 bases. The CDR3 is 17 amino acids. CDR1 is SEHNR, CDR2 FQNEAQ, per germline (reference sequence). Trimming took 2 bases from V and 4 from J; bases not matched to a gene: 12. In DNA form, the CDR3 reads TGTGCCAGCAGCTTATTGAGCGGGATCCAGCTAGCAGATACGCAGTATTTT. Its protein is CASSLLSGIQLADTQYF.

The gene calls are TRBV5-1 and TRBJ2-3; TRBD2 matches at 10 bases. Losses at the gene ends were 6 bases for V and 0 bases for J; bases not matched to a gene: 7. Germline V gives CDR1 SGHRS, CDR2 YFSETQ. This CDR3 is built from 16 residues. The CDR3 loop reads CASNLAGGPSTDTQYF. The CDR3 DNA sequence: TGCGCCAGCAATTTAGCGGGAGGTCCTAGCACAGATACGCAGTATTTT.

This clonotype was picked up a small number of times. The genes are TRBV5-6 and TRBJ1-2, with unresolved D. CDR3 length equals 16 residues. Germline-derived CDR1 and CDR2 are SGHDT and YYEEEE. Trimming left V 4 bases short and J 0 bases short, with 16 bases between. CDR3 in amino acids: CASSPPDGRANYGYTF. The DNA for the CDR3 is TGTGCCAGCAGCCCCCCGGACGGTCGAGCTAACTATGGCTACACCTTC.

J is TRBJ2-5 and V is TRBV10-3; 10 positions agree with TRBD1. This CDR3 comprises 16 residues. Germline trimming cut 0 bases from V and 2 bases from J; bases unmatched to any gene: 3. Per germline, CDR1 ENHRY and CDR2 SYGVKD. CDR3: CAISESRTGGQETQYF. As DNA, the CDR3 is TGTGCCATCAGTGAGTCAAGGACAGGGGGACAAGAGACCCAGTACTTC.

The V call is TRBV7-9, the J call TRBJ2-4; D possibly uses TRBD1 or TRBD2 (5 bases each). This CDR3 comprises 17 residues. Trimming took 0 bases from V and 13 from J, leaving 25 bases between them. Looked up from germline, CDR1 is SEHNR and CDR2 is FQNEAQ (reference sequence). CDR3 in amino acids: CASSLALPGAAYSGQYF. The CDR3 DNA sequence: TGTGCCAGCAGCTTAGCCCTTCCCGGGGCGGCCTACTCAGGGCAGTACTTC.

This sequence joins TRBV4-1 and TRBJ2-5; no clear D gene. Germline values: CDR1 MGHRA, CDR2 YSYEKL. Trimming pared 5 bases from V and 1 base from J, leaving 17 bases between. This CDR3 comprises 16 residues. In DNA form, the CDR3 reads TGCGCCAGCAGCTACCGTGATGCAAGTCTCCAAGAGACCCAGTACTTC. It codes for CASSYRDASLQETQYF.

The chain has TRBV14 and TRBJ2-5; D uncertain. The CDR3 runs 13 residues. Trimming shortened V by 3 bases and J by 9 bases, and 14 bases separated the two germline ends. Germline CDR1 and CDR2: SGHDN and FVKESK. The CDR3 DNA reads as TGTGCCAGCAGCCAGTCCGGTAGCACAGCCCAGTACTTC. It specifies CASSQSGSTAQYF.

The genes are TRBV2 and TRBJ2-1; 14 nucleotides agree with TRBD2. The last part of the DNA fits TRBJ2-7 better; the J call may be wrong. CDR3 size: 15 residues. The germline V gene has CDR1 SNHLY and CDR2 FYNNEI. DNA for the CDR3: TGTGCCAGCAGCGGGACTAGCGGGAGAATCCACGAGCAGTACTTC. It specifies CASSGTSGRIHEQYF.

The chain employs TRBV30 and TRBJ1-4, with 11 positions matching TRBD1. Unmatched junction bases numbered 7, after V lost 2 bases and J lost 8 bases. The CDR3 is made up of 15 amino acids. The germline CDR1 and CDR2 sequences are GTSNPN and SVGIG (reference sequence). In DNA form, the CDR3 reads TGTGCCTGGAGTTTCCGGGACAGGGGGAGGGAAAAACTGTTTTTT. As protein: CAWSFRDRGREKLFF.

The V and J genes are TRBV29-1 and TRBJ2-3; D is possibly TRBD2 (7 bases). The V gene lost 8 bases and the J gene lost 3 bases, with 27 bases spanning the gap. The germline CDR1 and CDR2 sequences are SQVTM and ANQGSEA. The CDR3 covers 17 residues. The CDR3 is CSTWGGRGQGSTDTQYF. Here the CDR3 DNA reads TGCAGCACATGGGGGGGACGGGGACAAGGGAGTACAGATACGCAGTATTTT.

The rearrangement joins TRBV4-2 to TRBJ1-6; 7 nucleotides line up with TRBD1. CDR3 size: 16 residues. The trim removed 4 bases at V and 7 bases at J, leaving 10 bases unmatched. Germline lookup yields CDR1 LGHNA and CDR2 YNFKEQ. This CDR3 reads CASSLGRGLANSPLHF. The CDR3 nucleotides are TGTGCCAGCAGCCTAGGGAGGGGGCTGGCAAATTCACCCCTCCACTTT.

V is TRBV11-2 and J is TRBJ2-1; D gene unclear. Trimming left V 0 bases short and J 5 bases short, with 8 bases between. The CDR3 spans 14 residues. CDR1 SGHAT and CDR2 FQNNGV come from the germline V gene. The CDR3 loop is CASSLDPANNEQFF. CDR3 in DNA: TGTGCCAGCAGCTTAGATCCAGCCAACAATGAGCAGTTCTTC.

V is TRBV20-1 and J is TRBJ2-5, with D perhaps TRBD1 (6 bases). V was cut by 7 bases and J by 4 bases, with 13 bases left in between. The germline V gene has CDR1 DFQATT and CDR2 SNEGSKA (reference sequence). This CDR3 is built from 12 residues. The CDR3 here is CSVLTGRETQYF. CDR3 in DNA: TGCAGTGTTCTGACAGGTCGAGAGACCCAGTACTTC.

The rearrangement uses TRBV6-1 and TRBJ2-1; D is uncertain. From germline, CDR1 is MNHNS and CDR2 SASEGT. This CDR3 region has 13 residues. V was pared by 4 bases and J by 6 bases, with 10 bases between. As DNA, the CDR3 is TGTGCCAGCAGTGTACAGAATATCAATGAGCAGTTCTTC. It yields the protein CASSVQNINEQFF.

The chain combines TRBV12-3 or TRBV12-4 with TRBJ2-7; D gene unclear. TRBJ2-5 matches the DNA end more closely, so the J call is doubtful. The CDR3 covers 13 residues. The CDR3 DNA is TGTGCCAGCAGGTTTCTATTCCAAGAGACCCAGTACTTC. It specifies CASRFLFQETQYF.

The CDR3 nucleotides are TGTGCCAGCAGCTTCCTGGGGGCAGACGTTGGGACCCAGTACTTC. Residues: CASSFLGADVGTQYF. The chain has TRBV7-2 and TRBJ2-7; weak D call: TRBD1 (6 bases). The J call is uncertain, as TRBJ2-5 better fits the DNA end. Germline V gene lookup returns CDR1 SGHTA and CDR2 FQGNSA. The CDR3 runs to 15 residues.

V is TRBV21-1 and J is TRBJ2-1; the table names TRBD1, a call not compared with the DNA. TRBV21-1 is assigned pseudogene status. The CDR3 runs to 18 residues. The CDR3 here is CASTPEPTGHHPTMGQFF. DNA of the CDR3: TGTGCCAGCACCCCCGAACCAACAGGGCACCATCCTACAATGGGGCAGTTCTTC.

The chain couples TRBV5-5 to TRBJ2-7; 7 positions agree with TRBD2. The V segment lost 2 bases and the J segment 5 bases; nucleotides outside the gene matches: 10. The CDR3 contains 15 residues. CDR1 is SGHKS and CDR2 is YYEKEE in the germline V gene (reference sequence). CDR3: CASSFDPGRENEQYF. The CDR3 coding sequence is TGTGCCAGCAGCTTTGACCCAGGGAGGGAGAACGAGCAGTACTTC. The complete variable domain, with remaining parts taken from reference TRBV5-5 and TRBJ2-7, reads DAGVTQSPTHLIKTRGQQVTLRCSPISGHKSVSWYQQVLGQGPQFIFQYYEKEERGRGNFPDRFSARQFPNYSSELNVNALLLGDSALYLCASSFDPGRENEQYFGPGTRLTVT.

This clonotype was seen a few times. This rearrangement joins TRBV9 to TRBJ2-6; no definite D call. This CDR3 has 16 residues. The V and J ends lost 4 bases and 0 bases respectively, with 11 bases between them. Germline V lookup: CDR1 SGDLS, CDR2 YYNGEE. The CDR3 DNA reads TGTGCCAGCAGCTCAGGACGGTCCTCTGGGGCCAACGTCCTGACTTTC. Translated: CASSSGRSSGANVLTF.

The chain is built from TRBV11-2 and TRBJ2-5; TRBD2 aligns across 15 bases. Germline CDR1 SGHAT, CDR2 FQNNGV. Trimming removed 4 bases from V and 0 bases from J; junction bases left unmatched: 6. This CDR3 has 18 amino acids. The CDR3 is CASSWGLAGGQYQETQYF. DNA for the CDR3: TGTGCCAGCAGCTGGGGACTAGCGGGGGGCCAGTACCAAGAGACCCAGTACTTC.

This clonotype has more than one count but fewer than ten. The V and J genes are TRBV12-3 or TRBV12-4 and TRBJ1-1; D gene ambiguous. Trimming took 1 base from V and 6 from J, leaving 9 bases between them. The CDR3 runs to 13 residues. The CDR3 sequence is CASSLVRTAEAFF. CDR3 coding DNA: TGTGCCAGCAGTTTAGTTCGTACAGCTGAAGCTTTCTTT.

The DNA for the CDR3 is TGTGCCAGCAGTGAGTCGGGGCCCGGGGGGGCCTACGAGCAGTACTTC. It yields the protein CASSESGPGGAYEQYF. The chain carries TRBV6-1 and TRBJ2-7; 8 bases align to TRBD2. Trimming cost V 3 bases and J 2 bases; bases outside gene matches: 9. The V gene's germline CDR1 is MNHNS and CDR2 SASEGT. The CDR3 is 16 residues long.